This T cell receptor beta chain was captured by sequencing in a study of cytomegalovirus exposure and HLA in healthy donors. Comment on this clone: The antigen is unknown. The sample has other DNA sequences that encode this CDR3 too.

PCR was performed using 60 Vbeta and 13 Jbeta primers. Sequencing was performed with immunoSEQ multiplex PCR; in TCRdb, only in-frame clones are kept and a portion is missing. Of some 150,000 clones in the sample, 80% to 90% were seen once. This CDR3 comprises 13 residues. Trimming left V 6 bases short and J 1 base short, with 10 bases between. Germline values: CDR1 MGHRA, CDR2 YSYEKL. Study-level points and caveats: CMV serostatus was the sole immune exposure data available.

The chain couples TRBV4-1 to TRBJ2-7, with D possibly TRBD1 on 5 matching bases. The specimen was PBMCs. This sequence was found in a woman between 18 and 29 years old in good health and CMV-seronegative. Here the CDR3 reads CASSLRQSYEQYF. In nucleotides, the CDR3 is TGCGCCAGCAGTCTCCGACAGTCCTACGAGCAGTACTTC.